These T cell receptor beta chains were read from a single sample in a study of blood T cell repertoires in COVID-19. This table comes from immunoSEQ multiplex PCR, and its TCRdb copy is limited to in-frame clones, with some not included. Of about 86,000 clones listed, around four fifths were seen once; the top ten hold around 29%. Sequenced sample: peripheral blood. The receptors were gathered from a woman older than 75 with active or convalescent COVID-19. Both conserved end residues are part of each CDR3. The D gene is left open where the match is weak. The size field is filled for only some rows; it gives once, few, many or a size class.

size	D	J	length	V	CDR3	DNA
-	-	TRBJ2-2	15	TRBV28	CASSLRGGYTGELFF	TGTGCCAGCAGTTTACGAGGGGGATACACCGGGGAGCTGTTTTTT
-	-	TRBJ1-1	14	TRBV7-3	CASSLSPLNTEAFF	TGTGCCAGCAGCTTAAGTCCCCTTAACACTGAAGCTTTCTTT
-	-	TRBJ1-4	11	TRBV6-6	CASRKEYKLFF	TGTGCCAGCCGCAAGGAGTATAAACTGTTTTTT
-	TRBD1	TRBJ2-3	16	TRBV7-6	CASSLFGQGSTDTQYF	TGTGCCAGCAGCCTCTTTGGACAGGGCAGCACAGATACGCAGTATTTT
-	-	TRBJ2-7	15	TRBV7-8	CASSLARTGDYEQYF	TGTGCCAGCAGCTTAGCGAGGACTGGGGACTACGAGCAGTACTTC
few	-	TRBJ2-3	14	TRBV4-3	CASSPMPGTDTQYF	TGCGCCAGCAGCCCGATGCCCGGGACAGATACGCAGTATTTT
-	-	TRBJ2-3	16	TRBV19	CASSIDPRFRTDTQYF	TGTGCCAGTAGTATAGATCCCAGGTTTCGCACAGATACGCAGTATTTT
-	TRBD1	TRBJ1-1	14	TRBV11-2	CASTSSDRGTEAFF	TGTGCCAGCACCTCCTCGGACAGGGGCACTGAAGCTTTCTTT
-	-	TRBJ2-7	13	TRBV28	CASSLPNSYEQYF	TGTGCCAGCAGTTTGCCTAACAGCTACGAGCAGTACTTC
-	-	TRBJ1-4	17	TRBV28	CASSLRQSPATNEKLFF	TGTGCCAGCAGTTTAAGACAGTCGCCTGCAACTAATGAAAAACTGTTTTTT
-	-	TRBJ1-1	16	TRBV20-1	CSASLGGFFLDTEAFF	TGCAGTGCTAGTCTTGGAGGATTTTTTCTCGACACTGAAGCTTTCTTT
few	TRBD1	TRBJ2-7	14	TRBV6-2/TRBV6-3	CASSRQGAGYEQYF	TGTGCCAGCAGTCGACAGGGCGCGGGCTACGAGCAGTACTTC
-	TRBD2	TRBJ2-2	15	TRBV5-1	CASSRIAGETGELFF	TGCGCCAGCAGCAGAATAGCGGGAGAAACCGGGGAGCTGTTTTTT
-	-	TRBJ1-2	14	TRBV6-5	CASSYLTGNYGYTF	TGTGCCAGCAGTTACCTGACAGGCAACTATGGCTACACCTTC
-	-	TRBJ1-2	14	TRBV7-9	CASTWGGRDYGYTF	TGTGCCAGCACCTGGGGGGGGCGGGACTATGGCTACACCTTC
-	-	TRBJ1-5	15	TRBV6-5	CASSYTGHGNQPQHF	TGTGCCAGCAGTTACACTGGACATGGCAATCAGCCCCAGCATTTT
-	TRBD2	TRBJ2-1	17	TRBV29-1	CSVEGVSGRSSYNEQFF	TGCAGCGTTGAGGGGGTGAGCGGGAGGAGCTCCTACAATGAGCAGTTCTTC
-	TRBD1	TRBJ1-1	16	TRBV5-1	CASSLFSQGESTEAFF	TGCGCCAGCAGCTTGTTTAGTCAGGGGGAGTCCACTGAAGCTTTCTTT
-	-	TRBJ2-3	15	TRBV5-1	CASSSLEGGTDTQYF	TGCGCCAGCAGCTCCCTAGAGGGCGGGACAGATACGCAGTATTTT
-	-	TRBJ2-5	12	TRBV10-2	CASGGVEETQYF	TGCGCCAGCGGAGGCGTGGAGGAGACCCAGTACTTC
-	TRBD1	TRBJ2-5	16	TRBV18	CASSPGAGQGQETQYF	TGTGCCAGCTCACCAGGTGCGGGACAGGGGCAAGAGACCCAGTACTTC
-	TRBD2	TRBJ2-3	15	TRBV3-1/TRBV3-2	CASSIAGGRTDTQYF	TGTGCCAGCAGCATAGCGGGGGGGCGAACAGATACGCAGTATTTT
-	TRBD1	TRBJ1-3	15	TRBV7-3	CASSLKTGYGNTIYF	TGTGCCAGCAGCTTAAAGACAGGGTATGGAAACACCATATATTTT
-	-	TRBJ2-2	14	TRBV19	CASSTQQGTGELFF	TGTGCCAGTAGTACCCAACAGGGAACCGGGGAGCTGTTTTTT